One sample yielded the 27 T cell receptor beta chains listed below, sequenced in a study of control samples from healthy donors and cancer patients. The protocol was immunoSEQ multiplex PCR, while the TCRdb copy is restricted to in-frame clones and leaves out a portion. This table holds more than 30,000 clones, approximately 95% found once. Material: blood. Receptors were obtained from a man between 60 and 70 years old in good health.

This clone was detected only once. This rearrangement joins TRBV4-1 to TRBJ2-3; no firm D call. V lost 4 bases and J lost 0, with 8 bases in between. Germline CDR1 is MGHRA and CDR2 is YSYEKL. The CDR3 totals 14 residues. In nucleotides, the CDR3 is TGCGCCAGCAGCCGGAAGGAAAGCACAGATACGCAGTATTTT. Protein product: CASSRKESTDTQYF.

The chain recombines TRBV6-6 with TRBJ2-2; TRBD1 might be the D (6 bases). The CDR3 is 15 residues long. Germline V CDR1 and CDR2: MNHNY, SVGAGI (reference sequence). Trimming removed 1 base at V and 6 bases at J, with 12 bases between. This chain's CDR3 is CASSYWKGESGELFF. CDR3 nucleotides: TGTGCCAGCAGTTACTGGAAGGGGGAGTCCGGGGAGCTGTTTTTT.

V gene TRBV6-2 or TRBV6-3 combines with J gene TRBJ1-1; maybe TRBD1 (6 bases). With 4 bases removed from V and 5 bases from J, the gap between germline ends came to 14 bases. Germline loops: CDR1 MNHEY, CDR2 SVGEGT. The CDR3 runs 14 residues. The CDR3 DNA reads TGTGCCAGCAGTTTAAACAGGGTAGGGACTGAAGCTTTCTTT. It yields the protein CASSLNRVGTEAFF.

The V call is TRBV28, the J call TRBJ1-2; no clear D. Germline-derived CDR1 and CDR2 are MDHEN and SYDVKM. The V end was cut by 6 bases, the J end by 1 base, with 15 bases between. This CDR3 region has 15 residues. CDR3 sequence: CASSFTGRLNYGYTF. CDR3 coding DNA: TGTGCCAGCAGCTTCACCGGGAGGCTTAACTATGGCTACACCTTC.

This clone came up once. This chain uses TRBV6-5 with TRBJ2-1, with 12 bases identical to TRBD2. CDR3 length equals 14 residues. Per germline, CDR1 MNHEY and CDR2 SVGAGI. After removal of 2 bases from V and 7 bases from J, the junction contained 0 bases not matched to a gene. The DNA for the CDR3 is TGTGCCAGCAGTTACGGACTAGCGGGGAATGAGCAGTTCTTC. Residues: CASSYGLAGNEQFF.

J is TRBJ2-7 and V is TRBV6-1; D is perhaps TRBD1 or TRBD2 (5 bases each). Trimming took 3 bases from V and 0 from J, leaving 12 bases between them. Per germline, CDR1 MNHNS and CDR2 SASEGT. The CDR3 sequence is 15 residues long. The CDR3, as DNA: TGTGCCAGCAGTGATATCGGGACCTTCTCCTACGAGCAGTACTTC. Its translation: CASSDIGTFSYEQYF.

This sequence joins TRBV7-9 and TRBJ1-4; maybe TRBD1 (6 bases). Germline CDR1 is SEHNR and CDR2 is FQNEAQ (reference sequence). V gave up 3 bases and J gave up 5 bases, with 13 bases separating them. The CDR3 covers 15 residues. DNA for the CDR3: TGTGCCAGCAGCTTTGCCTCCGGGACAAATGAAAAACTGTTTTTT. It specifies CASSFASGTNEKLFF.

This sequence joins TRBV5-6 and TRBJ2-5, with D unclear. Between the trimmed V and J ends, which lost 2 bases and 1 base, there was a span of 0 bases. Germline values: CDR1 SGHDT, CDR2 YYEEEE. This CDR3 contains 11 residues. CDR3 in DNA: TGTGCCAGCAGCTTCCAAGAGACCCAGTACTTC. It translates to CASSFQETQYF.

J is TRBJ1-2 and V is TRBV4-1, with D possibly being TRBD1 (5 bases). CDR3 length: 16 amino acids. The V gene lost 4 bases and the J gene lost 3 bases, with 18 bases spanning the gap. The V gene's germline CDR1 is MGHRA and CDR2 YSYEKL. The CDR3 region is CASSPAGRGIDYGYTF. CDR3 in DNA: TGCGCCAGCAGCCCCGCCGGGCGGGGGATAGACTATGGCTACACCTTC.

The chain employs TRBV27 and TRBJ1-1, with 7 bases identical to TRBD1. The J segment lost 1 base and the V segment lost 5 bases, leaving 4 bases of the junction unmatched. The CDR3 is 14 residues long. CDR1 MNHEY and CDR2 SMNVEV come from the germline V gene (reference sequence). CDR3 DNA: TGTGCCAGCAGTCCGTACAGGGGGAACACTGAAGCTTTCTTT. Encoded protein: CASSPYRGNTEAFF.

The V call is TRBV28, the J call TRBJ1-2; D remains ambiguous. The length of the CDR3 is 11 residues. Germline V lookup: CDR1 MDHEN, CDR2 SYDVKM. Trimming shortened V by 3 bases and J by 11 bases, and 10 bases separated the two germline ends. The CDR3 spells CASSFPGEYTF. DNA for the CDR3: TGTGCCAGCAGTTTCCCCGGAGAGTACACCTTC.

The chain is built from TRBV10-1 and TRBJ2-3; TRBD2 matches at 8 bases. Germline CDR1 and CDR2: WNHNN and SYGVQD (reference sequence). With 8 bases clipped from V and 3 bases from J, the junction kept 16 bases outside the gene matches. The length of the CDR3 is 17 residues. CDR3 in amino acids: CASDSGTRGADTDTQYF. CDR3 nucleotides: TGCGCCAGCGACAGCGGTACGCGGGGGGCGGATACAGATACGCAGTATTTT.

This chain connects TRBV14 to TRBJ1-1; no definite D call. Germline CDR1 reads SGHDN; CDR2 reads FVKESK. The CDR3 loop spans 14 amino acids. V was trimmed by 0 bases and J by 6 bases, leaving 11 bases between them. DNA for the CDR3: TGTGCCAGCAGCCAAGAGGCCCGGGTCCCTGAAGCTTTCTTT. Amino acid sequence: CASSQEARVPEAFF.

DNA for the CDR3: TGTGCCAGCAGCTTAGGGGGACAGGGGAACTATGGCTACACCTTC. Translated: CASSLGGQGNYGYTF. The chain recombines TRBV7-2 with TRBJ1-2, with 10 bases fitting TRBD1. Trimming took 1 base from V and 2 from J; bases not matched to a gene: 1. The CDR3 loop spans 15 amino acids. Germline V gives CDR1 SGHTA, CDR2 FQGNSA.

The rearrangement joins TRBV29-1 to TRBJ1-3, with D perhaps matching TRBD1 (6 bases). The germline V gene has CDR1 SQVTM and CDR2 ANQGSEA. V lost 5 bases to trimming and J lost 0 bases, with 14 bases between them. The CDR3 extends over 15 amino acids. The CDR3 is CSVLGGTSSGNTIYF. The CDR3, as DNA: TGCAGCGTTTTGGGGGGCACAAGCTCTGGAAACACCATATATTTT.

This chain joins TRBV5-4 and TRBJ2-7; 9 bases agree with TRBD1. V lost 4 bases to trimming and J lost 0 bases; unmatched junction nucleotides: 5. CDR3 length: 15 residues. Germline lookup yields CDR1 SGHNT and CDR2 YYREEE (reference sequence). The CDR3 region has the DNA TGTGCCAGCAGCCAGGGACAGGGACCCTCCTACGAGCAGTACTTC. Residues: CASSQGQGPSYEQYF.

The genes are TRBV7-2 and TRBJ2-6; D not resolved. Germline loops: CDR1 SGHTA, CDR2 FQGNSA. Trimming pared 1 base from V and 4 bases from J, leaving 11 bases between. CDR3 length equals 16 residues. The CDR3 DNA reads as TGTGCCAGCAGCTTAGTTGGGGTCACCGGGGCCAACGTCCTGACTTTC. It translates to CASSLVGVTGANVLTF.

The V call is TRBV6-5, the J call TRBJ2-7; D gene uncertain. The length of the CDR3 is 15 residues. Germline CDR1 MNHEY, CDR2 SVGAGI. Trimming pared 6 bases from V and 0 bases from J, leaving 15 bases between. CDR3 coding DNA: TGTGCCAGCAGCCTAACGGAGTACTCCTCCTACGAGCAGTACTTC. Protein sequence: CASSLTEYSSYEQYF.

The genes are TRBV7-2 and TRBJ1-1; D might be TRBD1 (5 bases). Per germline, CDR1 SGHTA and CDR2 FQGNSA. V dropped 4 bases and J dropped 1 base, with 10 bases sitting between them. The CDR3 has 14 residues. CDR3 sequence (DNA): TGTGCCAGCAGCTCGGGACTCTCGAACACTGAAGCTTTCTTT. Translated: CASSSGLSNTEAFF. Combining the CDR3 with reference TRBV7-2 and TRBJ1-1 gives the whole variable domain GAGVSQSPSNKVTEKGKDVELRCDPISGHTALYWYRQSLGQGLEFLIYFQGNSAPDKSGLPSDRFSAERTGGSVSTLTIQRTQQEDSAVYLCASSSGLSNTEAFFGQGTRLTVV.

This clone was counted a few times. This CDR3 is CASSPPTGGSRNEQFF. As DNA, the CDR3 is TGTGCCAGCTCACCACCCACAGGGGGATCTCGCAATGAGCAGTTCTTC. The chain links TRBV18 to TRBJ2-1, with 8 positions matching TRBD1. This CDR3 spans 16 amino acids. Per germline, CDR1 KGHSH and CDR2 LQKENI. With 0 bases clipped from V and 6 bases from J, the junction kept 7 bases outside the gene matches.

By sample share, this clone is medium-sized. The genes are TRBV4-3 and TRBJ2-7; TRBD1 matches at 7 bases. The CDR3 length is 15 residues. CDR1 and CDR2 from the germline V gene are LGHNA and YSLEER. V was clipped by 2 bases and J by 4 bases; unmatched bases: 8. The CDR3 loop reads CASSQLDRVGYEQYF. CDR3 sequence (DNA): TGCGCCAGCAGCCAATTAGACAGGGTGGGTTACGAGCAGTACTTC.

This chain links TRBV9 with TRBJ2-1; no reliable D call. Germline lookup yields CDR1 SGDLS and CDR2 YYNGEE. This CDR3 has 16 residues. Trimming pared 4 bases from V and 4 bases from J, leaving 18 bases between. The DNA of the CDR3 is TGTGCCAGCAGCCCCCGCCTTGGGGTCGAGTACAATGAGCAGTTCTTC. Translated, it gives CASSPRLGVEYNEQFF.

In this sample, this clone is medium-sized (0.01 to 0.1%). The chain combines TRBV7-2 with TRBJ2-7, with 7 bases aligning to TRBD2. The trim removed 3 bases at V and 2 bases at J, leaving 4 bases unmatched. The CDR3 runs to 14 residues. CDR1 SGHTA and CDR2 FQGNSA come from the germline V gene. The CDR3, as DNA: TGTGCCAGCAGCTTTAGCGGGCCGGCCTACGAGCAGTACTTC. The encoded protein is CASSFSGPAYEQYF.

The rearrangement joins TRBV7-2 to TRBJ1-1, with D uncertain. V was cut by 2 bases and J by 4 bases, with 8 bases left in between. Germline V lookup: CDR1 SGHTA, CDR2 FQGNSA. The CDR3 sequence is 13 residues long. CDR3 sequence: CASSLSRTTEAFF. The DNA for the CDR3 is TGTGCCAGCAGCTTATCACGTACCACTGAAGCTTTCTTT.

The chain joins TRBV4-3 to TRBJ1-1; no reliable D call. This CDR3 has 14 amino acids. The V end was cut by 0 bases, the J end by 6 bases, with 11 bases between. In germline, CDR1 is LGHNA, CDR2 YSLEER. CDR3: CASSQDPGRAEAFF. The CDR3 DNA reads TGCGCCAGCAGCCAAGATCCGGGTAGGGCTGAAGCTTTCTTT.

The chain carries TRBV28 and TRBJ2-5; 12 bases fit TRBD2. J was trimmed by 3 bases and V by 3 bases; bases with no gene match: 2. The germline gives CDR1 MDHEN, CDR2 SYDVKM. The CDR3 sequence is 15 residues long. CDR3 sequence (DNA): TGTGCCAGCAGTTTTTGGACTAGCGGGGAAGAGACCCAGTACTTC. It specifies CASSFWTSGEETQYF.

The CDR3 DNA follows: TGTGCCAGCAGCCAGGGACAGGGAGCAACTAATGAAAAACTGTTTTTT. Protein: CASSQGQGATNEKLFF. The chain carries TRBV4-2 and TRBJ1-4, with 9 bases aligning to TRBD1. CDR3 size: 16 residues. CDR1 and CDR2 (germline): LGHNA, YNFKEQ. V dropped 3 bases and J dropped 0; count of bases not matched to a gene: 2.